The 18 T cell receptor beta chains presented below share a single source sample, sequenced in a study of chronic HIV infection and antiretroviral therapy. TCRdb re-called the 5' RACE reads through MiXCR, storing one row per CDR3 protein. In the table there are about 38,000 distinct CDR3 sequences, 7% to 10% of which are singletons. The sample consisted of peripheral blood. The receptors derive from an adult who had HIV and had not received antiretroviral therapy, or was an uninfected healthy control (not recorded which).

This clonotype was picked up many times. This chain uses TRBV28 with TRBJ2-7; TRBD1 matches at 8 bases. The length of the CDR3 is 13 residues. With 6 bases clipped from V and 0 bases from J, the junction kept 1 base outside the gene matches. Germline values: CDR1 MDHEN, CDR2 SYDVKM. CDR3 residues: CASRDRASYEQYF. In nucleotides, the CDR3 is TGTGCCAGCAGGGACAGGGCCTCCTACGAGCAGTACTTC.

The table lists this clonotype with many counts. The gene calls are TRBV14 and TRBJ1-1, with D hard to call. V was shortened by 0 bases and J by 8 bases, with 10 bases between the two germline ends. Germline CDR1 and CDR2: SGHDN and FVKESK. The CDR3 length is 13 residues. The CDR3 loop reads CASSQDFGSEAFF. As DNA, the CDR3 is TGTGCCAGCAGCCAAGATTTCGGATCGGAAGCTTTCTTT.

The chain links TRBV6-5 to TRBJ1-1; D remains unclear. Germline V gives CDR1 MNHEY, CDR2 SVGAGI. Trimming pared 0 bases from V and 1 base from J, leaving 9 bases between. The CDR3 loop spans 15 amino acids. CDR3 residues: CASSYSWMKNTEAFF. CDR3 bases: TGTGCCAGCAGTTACTCGTGGATGAAGAACACTGAAGCTTTCTTT.

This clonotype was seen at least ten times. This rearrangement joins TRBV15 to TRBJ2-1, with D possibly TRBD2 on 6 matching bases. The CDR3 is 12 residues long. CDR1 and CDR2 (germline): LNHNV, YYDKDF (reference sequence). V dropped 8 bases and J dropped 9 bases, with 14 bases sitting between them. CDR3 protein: CATGTPQGEQFF. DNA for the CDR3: TGTGCCACCGGGACTCCCCAGGGTGAGCAGTTCTTC. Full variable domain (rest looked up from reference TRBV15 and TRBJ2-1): DAMVIQNPRYQVTQFGKPVTLSCSQTLNHNVMYWYQQKSSQAPKLLFHYYDKDFNNEADTPDNFQSRRPNTSFCFLDIRSPGLGDTAMYLCATGTPQGEQFFGPGTRLTVL.

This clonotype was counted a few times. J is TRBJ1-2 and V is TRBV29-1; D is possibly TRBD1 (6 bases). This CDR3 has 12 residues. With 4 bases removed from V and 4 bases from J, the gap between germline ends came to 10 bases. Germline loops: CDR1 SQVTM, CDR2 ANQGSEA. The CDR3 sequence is CSVAEGGYGYTF. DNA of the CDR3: TGCAGCGTTGCGGAGGGGGGCTATGGCTACACCTTC.

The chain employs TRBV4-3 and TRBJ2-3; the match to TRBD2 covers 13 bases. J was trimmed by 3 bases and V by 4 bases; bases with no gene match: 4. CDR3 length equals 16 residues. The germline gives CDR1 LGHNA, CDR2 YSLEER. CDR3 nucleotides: TGCGCCAGCAGCCGCAGACTAGCGGGAGGTACAGATACGCAGTATTTT. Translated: CASSRRLAGGTDTQYF.

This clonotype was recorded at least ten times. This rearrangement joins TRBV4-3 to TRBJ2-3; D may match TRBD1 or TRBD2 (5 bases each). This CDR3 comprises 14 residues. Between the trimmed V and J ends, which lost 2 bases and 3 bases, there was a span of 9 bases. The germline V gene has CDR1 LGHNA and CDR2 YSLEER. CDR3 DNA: TGCGCCAGCAGCCAACGCAGGGAGACAGATACGCAGTATTTT. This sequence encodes CASSQRRETDTQYF.

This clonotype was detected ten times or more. This CDR3 is CASSFDRAYEQYF. For the CDR3, the DNA is TGTGCCAGCAGTTTCGACAGGGCCTACGAGCAGTACTTC. The V and J genes are TRBV27 and TRBJ2-7; TRBD1 matches at 7 bases. The CDR3 has 13 residues. The germline gives CDR1 MNHEY, CDR2 SMNVEV (reference sequence). V shed 3 bases, J shed 2 bases, and the junction held 1 base outside the gene matches.

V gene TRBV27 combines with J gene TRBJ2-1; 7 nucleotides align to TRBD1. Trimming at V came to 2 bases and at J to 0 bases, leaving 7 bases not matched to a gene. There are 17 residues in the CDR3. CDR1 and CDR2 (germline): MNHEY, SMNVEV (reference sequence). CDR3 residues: CASSLNVGQSSYNEQFF. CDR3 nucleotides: TGTGCCAGCAGTTTAAACGTGGGACAGAGCTCCTACAATGAGCAGTTCTTC.

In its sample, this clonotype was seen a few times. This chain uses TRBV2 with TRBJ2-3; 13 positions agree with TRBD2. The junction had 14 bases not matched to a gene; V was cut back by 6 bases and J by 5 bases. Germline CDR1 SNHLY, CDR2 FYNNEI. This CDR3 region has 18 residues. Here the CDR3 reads CASRASFTSGRAIDTQYF. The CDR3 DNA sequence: TGTGCCAGCAGGGCCTCTTTCACTAGCGGGAGGGCCATAGATACGCAGTATTTT.

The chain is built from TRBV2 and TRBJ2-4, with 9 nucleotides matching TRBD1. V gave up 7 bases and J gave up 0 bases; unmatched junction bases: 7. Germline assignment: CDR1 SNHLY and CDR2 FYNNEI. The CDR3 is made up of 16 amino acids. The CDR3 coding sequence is TGTGCCAGCAAGGGGGGGACAGGGCTAGCCAAAAACATTCAGTACTTC. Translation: CASKGGTGLAKNIQYF.

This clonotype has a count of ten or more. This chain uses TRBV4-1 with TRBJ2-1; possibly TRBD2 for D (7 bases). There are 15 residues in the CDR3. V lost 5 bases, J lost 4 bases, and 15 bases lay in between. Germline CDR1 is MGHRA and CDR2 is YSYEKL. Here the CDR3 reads CASSVSGTKYNEQFF. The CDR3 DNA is TGCGCCAGCAGCGTAAGCGGGACAAAGTACAATGAGCAGTTCTTC.

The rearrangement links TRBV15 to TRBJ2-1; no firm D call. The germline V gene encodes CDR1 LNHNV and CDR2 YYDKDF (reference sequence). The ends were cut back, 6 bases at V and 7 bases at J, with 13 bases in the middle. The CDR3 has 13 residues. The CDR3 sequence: CATRPKGINEQFF. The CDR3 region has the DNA TGTGCCACCAGACCCAAAGGGATAAATGAGCAGTTCTTC.

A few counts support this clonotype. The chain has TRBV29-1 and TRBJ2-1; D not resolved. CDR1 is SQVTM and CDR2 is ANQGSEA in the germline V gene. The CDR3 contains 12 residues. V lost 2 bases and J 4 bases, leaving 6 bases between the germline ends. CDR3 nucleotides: TGCAGCGTTGAAATAGGATACAATGAGCAGTTCTTC. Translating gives CSVEIGYNEQFF.

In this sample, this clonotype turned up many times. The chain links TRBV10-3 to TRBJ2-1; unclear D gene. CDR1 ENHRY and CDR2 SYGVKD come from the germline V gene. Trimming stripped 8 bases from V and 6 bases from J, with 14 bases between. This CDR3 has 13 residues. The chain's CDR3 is CAIGPDFINEQFF. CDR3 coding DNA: TGTGCCATCGGTCCAGACTTCATCAATGAGCAGTTCTTC.

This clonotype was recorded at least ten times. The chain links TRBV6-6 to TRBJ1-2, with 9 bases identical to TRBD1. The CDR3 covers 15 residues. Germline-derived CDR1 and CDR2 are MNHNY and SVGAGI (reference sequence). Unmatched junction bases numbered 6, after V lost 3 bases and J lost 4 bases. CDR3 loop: CASSYLPTGGYGYTF. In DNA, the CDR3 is TGTGCCAGCAGTTATCTCCCGACAGGGGGCTATGGCTACACCTTC.

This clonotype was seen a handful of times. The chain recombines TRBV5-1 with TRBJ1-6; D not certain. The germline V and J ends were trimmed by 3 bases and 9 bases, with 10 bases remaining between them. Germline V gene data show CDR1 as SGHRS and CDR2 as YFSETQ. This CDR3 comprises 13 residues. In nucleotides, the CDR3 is TGCGCCAGCAGCTACCACAACCTTTCACCCCTCCACTTT. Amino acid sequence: CASSYHNLSPLHF.

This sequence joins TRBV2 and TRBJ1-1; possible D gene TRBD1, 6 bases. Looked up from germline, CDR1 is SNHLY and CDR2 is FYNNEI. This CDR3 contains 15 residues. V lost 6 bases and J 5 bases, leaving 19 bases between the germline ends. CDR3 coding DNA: TGTGCCAGCAGCCAGGAGAGGGGGGCGAATACTGAAGCTTTCTTT. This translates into CASSQERGANTEAFF.